This T cell receptor (beta chain) was obtained from a study of blood T cell repertoires in COVID-19. Per the study methods: Nucleated cell counts were estimated from reference gene primer amplification. Libraries were prepared by immunoSEQ multiplex PCR; TCRdb keeps only in-frame clonotypes and omits some of them. V and J calls and clone size are given by that table; D and trimming were obtained from the DNA. Of approximately 100,000 clones listed, over 75% are singletons. CDR3 length: 12 residues. Germline loops: CDR1 MNHEY, CDR2 SVGAGI. V dropped 4 bases and J dropped 14 bases, with 16 bases sitting between them.

This receptor was obtained from a woman older than 75 with acute or convalescent COVID-19. The sequenced sample consisted of peripheral blood. J is TRBJ2-3 and V is TRBV6-5; possibly TRBD2 for D (7 bases). The CDR3 coding sequence is TGTGCCAGCAGTTCCAGTGGGGGGGCCTGGTATTTT. It is translated as CASSSSGGAWYF.